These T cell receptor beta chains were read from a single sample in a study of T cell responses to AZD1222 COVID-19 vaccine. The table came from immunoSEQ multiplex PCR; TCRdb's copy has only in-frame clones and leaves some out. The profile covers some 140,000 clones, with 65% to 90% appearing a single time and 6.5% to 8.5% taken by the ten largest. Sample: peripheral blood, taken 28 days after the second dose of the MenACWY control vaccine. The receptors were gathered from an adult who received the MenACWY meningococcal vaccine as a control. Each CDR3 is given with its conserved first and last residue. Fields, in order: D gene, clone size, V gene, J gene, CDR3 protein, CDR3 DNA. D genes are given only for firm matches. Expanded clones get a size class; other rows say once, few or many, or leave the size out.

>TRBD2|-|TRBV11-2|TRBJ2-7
CASALADYEQYF
TGTGCCAGCGCTCTAGCGGACTACGAGCAGTACTTC
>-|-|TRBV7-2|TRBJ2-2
CASSLGSQGGTGELFF
TGTGCCAGCAGCTTAGGTTCACAGGGTGGTACCGGGGAGCTGTTTTTT
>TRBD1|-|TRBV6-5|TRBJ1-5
CASSYSTGGGQPQHF
TGTGCCAGCAGTTACTCCACAGGGGGTGGTCAGCCCCAGCATTTT
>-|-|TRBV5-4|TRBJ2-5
CASSLPRGAQETQYF
TGTGCCAGCAGCTTGCCCCGGGGGGCCCAAGAGACCCAGTACTTC
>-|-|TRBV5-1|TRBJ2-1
CASSWGTDYNEQFF
TGCGCCAGCAGTTGGGGTACAGATTACAATGAGCAGTTCTTC
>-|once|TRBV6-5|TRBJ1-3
CASSENGGPGNTIYF
TGTGCCAGCAGCGAGAATGGGGGTCCTGGAAACACCATATATTTT
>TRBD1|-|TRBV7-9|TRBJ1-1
CASELDRTGGNAFF
TGTGCCAGCGAGTTAGACCGGACAGGGGGTAATGCTTTCTTT
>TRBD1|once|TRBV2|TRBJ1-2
CASTMTGGLGYTF
TGTGCCAGCACCATGACAGGGGGCTTAGGCTACACCTTC
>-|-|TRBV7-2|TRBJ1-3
CASSLPGSPSGNTIYF
TGTGCCAGCAGCTTACCGGGATCTCCGTCCGGAAACACCATATATTTT
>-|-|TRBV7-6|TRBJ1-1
CASSVRQSNTEAFF
TGTGCCAGCAGCGTCCGACAGTCAAACACTGAAGCTTTCTTT
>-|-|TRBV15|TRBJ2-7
CATSRVLDEQYF
TGTGCCACCAGCCGTGTCCTTGACGAGCAGTACTTC
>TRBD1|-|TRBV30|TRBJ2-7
CAWSVGTGPYEQYF
TGTGCCTGGAGTGTAGGGACAGGGCCCTACGAGCAGTACTTC
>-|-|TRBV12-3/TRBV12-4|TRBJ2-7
CASSPDRIVQYF
TGTGCCAGCAGTCCCGACAGGATAGTGCAGTACTTC
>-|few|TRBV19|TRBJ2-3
CASSIGPRTDTQYF
TGTGCCAGTAGTATCGGGCCGCGCACAGATACGCAGTATTTT
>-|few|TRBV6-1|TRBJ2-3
CASSEVVADTQYF
TGTGCCAGCAGTGAAGTTGTGGCAGATACGCAGTATTTT
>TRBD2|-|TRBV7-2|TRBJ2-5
CASSFSAGGETQYF
TGTGCCAGCAGCTTTTCAGCGGGAGGGGAGACCCAGTACTTC
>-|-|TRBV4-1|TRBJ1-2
CASSQDMTLSNYGYTF
TGCGCCAGCAGCCAAGATATGACACTTTCTAACTATGGCTACACCTTC
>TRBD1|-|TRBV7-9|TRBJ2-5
CAEQEDRTGVETQYF
TGTGCCGAGCAGGAGGACAGGACAGGGGTAGAGACCCAGTACTTC
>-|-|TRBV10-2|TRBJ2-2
CASSDTGNTGELFF
TGCGCCAGCAGTGATACCGGGAACACCGGGGAGCTGTTTTTT
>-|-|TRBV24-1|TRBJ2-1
CATSDTLTGKGGNEQFF
TGTGCCACCAGTGACACGTTGACAGGGAAGGGGGGCAATGAGCAGTTCTTC
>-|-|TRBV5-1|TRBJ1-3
CASRPGHSGNTIYF
TGCGCCAGCCGCCCGGGACATTCTGGAAACACCATATATTTT
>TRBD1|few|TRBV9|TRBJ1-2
CATGGNYGYTF
TGTGCCACAGGGGGGAACTATGGCTACACCTTC
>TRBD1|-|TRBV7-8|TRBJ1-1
CASSPATGTGAEAFF
TGTGCCAGCAGCCCAGCAACCGGGACAGGGGCTGAAGCTTTCTTT
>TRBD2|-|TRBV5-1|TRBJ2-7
CASSRTSGSSYEQYF
TGCGCCAGCAGTCGCACTAGCGGCTCCTCCTACGAGCAGTACTTC
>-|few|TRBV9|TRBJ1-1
CASSVGILTEAFF
TGTGCCAGCAGCGTGGGGATACTGACTGAAGCTTTCTTT
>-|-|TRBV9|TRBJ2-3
CASSVARSTDTQYF
TGTGCCAGCAGCGTAGCCAGGAGCACAGATACGCAGTATTTT
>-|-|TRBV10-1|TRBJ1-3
CASSEAGLPGNTIYF
TGCGCCAGCAGTGAGGCAGGGCTCCCTGGAAACACCATATATTTT
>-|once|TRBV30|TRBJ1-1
CASTEVMNTEAFF
TGTGCCTCCACAGAGGTAATGAACACTGAAGCTTTCTTT
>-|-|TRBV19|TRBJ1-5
CASSIRDNNQPQHF
TGTGCCAGTAGTATTCGAGATAACAATCAGCCCCAGCATTTT
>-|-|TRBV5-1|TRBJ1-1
CASSLESIGLGGTEAFF
TGCGCCAGCAGCTTGGAGAGTATCGGCCTGGGGGGCACTGAAGCTTTCTTT
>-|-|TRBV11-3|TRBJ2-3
CASEGITDTQYF
TGTGCCAGCGAGGGGATCACAGATACGCAGTATTTT
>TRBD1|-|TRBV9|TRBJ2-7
CASSSSGQASRQYF
TGTGCCAGCAGCTCCTCAGGACAGGCTTCAAGGCAGTACTTC
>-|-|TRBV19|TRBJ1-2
CASSIIPDGYTF
TGTGCCAGTAGTATCATCCCAGACGGCTACACCTTC
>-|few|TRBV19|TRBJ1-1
CATVGGLNTEAFF
TGTGCTACGGTAGGGGGGTTGAACACTGAAGCTTTCTTT
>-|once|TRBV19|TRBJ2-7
CASTRAGGMYEQYF
TGTGCCAGTACTCGGGCAGGGGGGATGTACGAGCAGTACTTC
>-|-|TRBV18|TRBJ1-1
CASSVSQWGSGTEAFF
TGTGCCAGCTCTGTCAGCCAGTGGGGTTCGGGCACTGAAGCTTTCTTT
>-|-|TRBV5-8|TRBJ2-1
CASGPPGLNEQFF
TGTGCCAGCGGACCCCCGGGGCTCAATGAGCAGTTCTTC
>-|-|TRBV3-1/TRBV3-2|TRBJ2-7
CASSQEGLEQYF
TGTGCCAGCAGCCAAGAAGGGCTCGAGCAGTACTTC
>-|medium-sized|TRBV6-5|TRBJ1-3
CASSHPGSGNTIYF
TGTGCCAGCAGTCACCCGGGCTCTGGAAACACCATATATTTT
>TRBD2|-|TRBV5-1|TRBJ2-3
CASSTTSGASTDTQYF
TGCGCCAGCAGCACAACTAGCGGAGCGAGCACAGATACGCAGTATTTT
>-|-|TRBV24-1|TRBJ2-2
CATSWSGGELFF
TGTGCCACCTCTTGGTCTGGCGGGGAGCTGTTTTTT
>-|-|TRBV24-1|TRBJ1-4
CATSDNREYNEKLFF
TGTGCCACCAGTGATAACAGGGAATACAATGAAAAACTGTTTTTT